This T cell receptor beta chain comes out of a study of cytomegalovirus exposure and HLA in healthy donors. Whole-study findings and limits: Whilst most TCR sequences proved rare, a subset of public TCRs occurred across many donors. Under in vitro conditions, a few CMV-associated chains were confirmed as specific for CMV antigens.

J gave up 9 bases and V 9 bases, and 13 bases lay outside the gene matches. CDR1 is LNHDA and CDR2 is SQIVND in the germline V gene (reference sequence). There are 15 residues in the CDR3. TCRdb's copy holds only in-frame clones and misses some; the assay was immunoSEQ multiplex PCR. The sample holds about 190,000 clones; approximately 88% are singletons and the top ten take roughly 6.5%. About this clone itself: Its matching antigen is unknown.

The chain combines TRBV19 with TRBJ2-1; 11 bases fit TRBD2. The sequence derives from a man between 18 and 35 years old in good health and CMV-seropositive. Specimen: PBMCs. The CDR3 nucleotides read TGTGCCAGAAAGGCAATTGTAGCGGGAGGGGTTGAGCAGTTCTTC. Its protein product is CARKAIVAGGVEQFF.